This T cell receptor beta chain was recorded in a study of T cells after yellow fever vaccination. MiXCR, run by TCRdb on the 5' RACE reads, gives a single entry per CDR3 protein. This sample has more than 350,000 distinct CDR3 sequences, with around a tenth found just once. This clonotype was detected a few times. The germline V gene has CDR1 SGHTA and CDR2 FQGTGA. Trimming took 3 bases from V and 4 from J; bases not matched to a gene: 10. The CDR3 length is 16 residues. The rearrangement links TRBV7-3 to TRBJ2-3; TRBD1 matches at 7 bases. The TCR comes from a man aged 18 to 29 who received the YFV17D yellow fever vaccine. This specimen consisted of PBMCs, obtained on the day of the first yellow fever vaccination. The CDR3 reads CASSLLGGLPADTQYF. The CDR3 DNA reads TGTGCCAGCAGCTTGTTAGGGGGCCTACCTGCAGATACGCAGTATTTT.